This T cell receptor (beta chain) derives from a study of T cells after yellow fever vaccination. Overall study: SMART-Seq v4 Ultra Low Input prepared libraries from low-cell fractions.

They built TCR cDNA with 5'RACE template switching, a step that put in a universal primer site and UMIs. TCRdb used MiXCR to reprocess the 5' RACE reads, holding one entry per CDR3 protein. The data show 300,000 to 350,000 distinct CDR3 sequences, with approximately 12% seen just once and 3% to 3.5% held by the top ten. The CDR3 has 14 residues. V gave up 3 bases and J gave up 5 bases, with 11 bases separating them. The germline CDR1 and CDR2 sequences are SGHRS and YFSETQ. Remarks on this clonotype: The antigen remains undetermined.

Study outcomes and limitations: Abundant bulk-derived clonotypes could contaminate FACS-sorted repertoires.

This rearrangement joins TRBV5-1 to TRBJ2-2; possibly TRBD1 or TRBD2 for D (5 bases each). The sequences come from CD4+ T cells sorted from PBMCs, collected 45 days after the yellow fever booster vaccination. This clonotype originated in a man aged 18 to 29 who received the YFV17D yellow fever vaccine. The CDR3 region is CASSSGGGTGELFF. CDR3 in DNA: TGCGCCAGCAGCTCCGGTGGGGGTACCGGGGAGCTGTTTTTT.